This T cell receptor (beta chain) originates from a study of control samples from healthy donors and cancer patients. This clone was recorded only once. Germline CDR1 is MNHNY and CDR2 is SVGAGI (reference sequence). J gave up 2 bases and V 6 bases, and 7 bases lay outside the gene matches. This CDR3 spans 15 amino acids. TCRdb keeps only in-frame clones here, not all; method: immunoSEQ multiplex PCR. Here the sample spans about 95,000 clones, about 85% being singletons. The chain has TRBV6-6 and TRBJ2-1, with 7 bases fitting TRBD1. The clonotype originates from a woman in her seventies in good health. Source material: blood. The CDR3 loop reads CASSLRDSTYNEQFF. The DNA for the CDR3 is TGTGCCAGCAGCCTCCGGGACAGCACCTACAATGAGCAGTTCTTC.